One sample yielded the 7 T cell receptor beta chains listed below, sequenced in a study of technical replicates of blood from a handful of donors. The protocol was immunoSEQ multiplex PCR, while the TCRdb copy is restricted to in-frame clones and leaves out a portion. The repertoire holds 60,000 to 90,000 clones, with 85% to 95% as singletons. Specimen: T cells isolated from PBMCs. These receptors originate from a human donor in good health.

The V and J genes are TRBV29-1 and TRBJ1-5; TRBD1 matches at 9 bases. The CDR3 is 16 residues long. V was clipped by 8 bases and J by 0 bases; unmatched bases: 11. CDR1 is SQVTM and CDR2 is ANQGSEA in the germline V gene. The CDR3 loop is CSISTGGEHSNQPQHF. CDR3 sequence (DNA): TGCAGCATTTCGACAGGGGGTGAACATAGCAATCAGCCCCAGCATTTT.

This chain uses TRBV28 with TRBJ2-7; 7 bases line up with TRBD2. The CDR3 contains 14 residues. Germline assignment: CDR1 MDHEN and CDR2 SYDVKM. J lost 6 bases, V lost 5 bases, and 10 bases had no gene match. The CDR3 DNA sequence: TGTGCCAGCAGTCCCGGGACTACCCCCTCCGAGCAGTACTTC. The encoded protein is CASSPGTTPSEQYF.

The table lists this clone with a count of one. The chain employs TRBV2 and TRBJ1-2; 9 nucleotides agree with TRBD1. This CDR3 comprises 17 residues. The germline gives CDR1 SNHLY, CDR2 FYNNEI. V shed 1 base, J shed 1 base, and the junction held 7 bases outside the gene matches. CDR3 bases: TGTGCCAGCAGTGAAGAAAATCCGGGACAGGGTAACTATGGCTACACCTTC. Its protein is CASSEENPGQGNYGYTF.

The chain is built from TRBV4-3 and TRBJ2-1; a weak D match, TRBD2 (5 bases). The germline V gene has CDR1 LGHNA and CDR2 YSLEER. Trimming took off 0 bases at V and 2 bases at J, with 17 bases between the two ends. The CDR3 loop spans 18 amino acids. The CDR3: CASSQEGFETNPYNEQFF. The CDR3 DNA is TGCGCCAGCAGCCAAGAGGGGTTCGAGACTAACCCCTACAATGAGCAGTTCTTC.

The chain recombines TRBV19 with TRBJ1-5; the match to TRBD1 covers 10 bases. The length of the CDR3 is 13 residues. J gave up 9 bases and V 8 bases, and 7 bases lay outside the gene matches. Germline V gene data show CDR1 as LNHDA and CDR2 as SQIVND (reference sequence). CDR3 region: CASQTGGSRPQHF. DNA of the CDR3: TGTGCCAGTCAGACAGGGGGCTCAAGGCCCCAGCATTTT.

The count of this clone is one. The gene calls are TRBV27 and TRBJ1-1; D is ambiguous. The length of the CDR3 is 14 residues. The V end lost 2 bases, the J end lost 4 bases, and 11 bases lay between the germline ends. Germline values: CDR1 MNHEY, CDR2 SMNVEV (reference sequence). CDR3 sequence: CASSLGASGTEAFF. CDR3 DNA: TGTGCCAGCAGTTTAGGAGCCTCTGGCACTGAAGCTTTCTTT.

This clone was counted once. This chain uses TRBV5-1 with TRBJ2-1; possible D gene TRBD2, 5 bases. The germline CDR1 and CDR2 sequences are SGHRS and YFSETQ. CDR3 length: 16 amino acids. V shed 1 base and J shed 2 bases, with 13 bases lying between them. The CDR3 nucleotides are TGCGCCAGCAGCTTGAAGGCCGCGGGCCCCTACAATGAGCAGTTCTTC. It specifies CASSLKAAGPYNEQFF.